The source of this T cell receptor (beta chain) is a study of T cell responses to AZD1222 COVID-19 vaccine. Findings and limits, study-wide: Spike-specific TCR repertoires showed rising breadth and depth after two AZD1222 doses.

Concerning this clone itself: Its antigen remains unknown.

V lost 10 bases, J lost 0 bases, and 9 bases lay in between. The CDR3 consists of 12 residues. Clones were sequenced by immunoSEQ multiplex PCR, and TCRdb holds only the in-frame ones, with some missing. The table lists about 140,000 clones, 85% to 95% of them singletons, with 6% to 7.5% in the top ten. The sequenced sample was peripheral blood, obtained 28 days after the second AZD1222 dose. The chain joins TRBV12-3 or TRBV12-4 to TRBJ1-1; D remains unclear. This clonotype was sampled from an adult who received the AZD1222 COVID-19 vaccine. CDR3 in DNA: TGTGCCACCGGCGGGATGAACACTGAAGCTTTCTTT. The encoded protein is CATGGMNTEAFF.